This T cell receptor beta chain comes out of a study of T cell responses to AZD1222 COVID-19 vaccine. Study-level points and caveats: At 160-218 and 743-854, vaccine-associated CD4 TCRs were dominant, and they spanned spike. A mostly white British donor set with more females was recruited, and clonal diversity was possibly underestimated. A rise in Spike-specific TCR breadth and depth followed two AZD1222 doses.

The CDR3 totals 13 residues. Germline values: CDR1 SEHNR, CDR2 FQNEAQ (reference sequence). Trimming cost V 3 bases and J 6 bases, with 12 bases left between them. A word on this clone: Antigen: not known.

TCRdb's copy holds only in-frame clones and misses some; the assay was immunoSEQ multiplex PCR. The sample yields under 150,000 clones, about 90% seen once. The sample here was peripheral blood, taken on day 0 of AZD1222 vaccination. This clonotype was sampled from an adult in good health. The chain carries TRBV7-9 and TRBJ2-7; tentatively, D is TRBD2 (5 bases). This CDR3 reads CASSLARGREQYF. The CDR3 DNA follows: TGTGCCAGCAGCTTGGCGAGAGGGCGCGAGCAGTACTTC. Looking up the rest from reference TRBV7-9 and TRBJ2-7 gives the full variable domain: DTGVSQNPRHKITKRGQNVTFRCDPISEHNRLYWYRQTLGQGPEFLTYFQNEAQLEKSRLLSDRFSAERPKGSFSTLEIQRTEQGDSAMYLCASSLARGREQYFGPGTRLTVT.